This entry lists 14 T cell receptor beta chains sequenced from one sample in a study of OX40 agonist ivuxolimab in advanced cancers. The repertoire was sequenced with immunoSEQ multiplex PCR; TCRdb's copy has only in-frame clones and lacks some. The sample lists roughly 24,000 clones, about four fifths seen once, with around 25% in the top ten. This specimen was CD4+ or CD8+ T cells sorted from blood, taken in a trial of the OX40 agonist ivuxolimab. These receptors were taken from an adult with an advanced solid tumor such as melanoma, head and neck, liver or kidney cancer.

The chain employs TRBV27 and TRBJ1-5, with D possibly matching TRBD1 (5 bases). The V gene's germline CDR1 is MNHEY and CDR2 SMNVEV (reference sequence). The CDR3 contains 13 residues. Between the trimmed V and J ends, which lost 2 bases and 7 bases, there was a span of 9 bases. CDR3 coding DNA: TGTGCCAGCAGTTTAGGGGGAGGGCAGCCCCAGCATTTT. Translating it yields CASSLGGGQPQHF.

The chain is built from TRBV27 and TRBJ1-1, with 7 bases matching TRBD1. Germline V gene data show CDR1 as MNHEY and CDR2 as SMNVEV (reference sequence). The CDR3 spans 14 residues. With V trimmed by 7 bases and J by 1 base, 6 bases remained unmatched. Here the CDR3 DNA reads TGTGCCAGCACCCCGGGACAGAGGAACACTGAAGCTTTCTTT. Translated: CASTPGQRNTEAFF.

The genes are TRBV7-9 and TRBJ2-7, with no clear D. Germline CDR1 and CDR2: SEHNR and FQNEAQ (reference sequence). The germline V and J ends were trimmed by 6 bases and 7 bases, with 13 bases remaining between them. The CDR3 is made up of 12 amino acids. CDR3: CASSYNLWEQYF. DNA of the CDR3: TGTGCCAGCAGTTATAATCTCTGGGAGCAGTACTTC.

This clone was observed a handful of times. The chain employs TRBV7-6 and TRBJ2-7; TRBD2 matches at 11 bases. The germline V gene encodes CDR1 SGHVS and CDR2 FNYEAQ. The CDR3 runs to 14 residues. Here the CDR3 reads CASGVAGGLYEQYF. Written as DNA, the CDR3 is TGTGCATCGGGGGTAGCGGGAGGGCTCTACGAGCAGTACTTC.

V usage is TRBV5-5 and J usage is TRBJ1-1, with D maybe TRBD1 (5 bases). V dropped 0 bases and J dropped 4 bases, with 16 bases sitting between them. Germline V lookup: CDR1 SGHKS, CDR2 YYEKEE (reference sequence). This CDR3 spans 16 amino acids. For the CDR3, the DNA is TGTGCCAGCAGCTTGGTTGGGGGAGGAGCGGGCACTGAAGCTTTCTTT. Its protein is CASSLVGGGAGTEAFF.

This chain uses TRBV6-5 with TRBJ1-2, with unresolved D. Germline CDR1 is MNHEY and CDR2 is SVGAGI. V lost 0 bases and J lost 6, with 11 bases in between. The CDR3 runs to 14 residues. Here the CDR3 DNA reads TGTGCCAGCAGTTACTCGCTGGGCTGGGATGGCTACACCTTC. It encodes CASSYSLGWDGYTF.

This clone was observed once. J is TRBJ1-6 and V is TRBV6-1; D gene uncertain. Germline assignment: CDR1 MNHNS and CDR2 SASEGT. Deletions cut 3 bases from V and 1 base from J, with 16 bases between. There are 18 residues in the CDR3. CDR3 region: CASSDGRGAWSYNSPLHF. The CDR3 coding sequence is TGTGCCAGCAGTGATGGACGTGGAGCTTGGTCCTATAATTCACCCCTCCACTTT.

The chain recombines TRBV6-6 with TRBJ2-1, with D uncertain. Germline values: CDR1 MNHNY, CDR2 SVGAGI (reference sequence). This CDR3 is 15 amino acids long. V lost 10 bases to trimming and J lost 0 bases, with 16 bases between them. The chain's CDR3 is CATSVGHSSYNEQFF. The CDR3 DNA sequence: TGTGCCACCTCCGTAGGGCATAGCTCCTACAATGAGCAGTTCTTC.

The CDR3 loop reads CASSRLAPGELFF. The CDR3 nucleotides read TGTGCCAGTAGTAGACTAGCTCCCGGGGAGCTGTTTTTT. This chain uses TRBV19 with TRBJ2-2, with TRBD2 matching 7 bases. Per the germline V gene, CDR1 is LNHDA and CDR2 is SQIVND (reference sequence). The CDR3 is 13 amino acids. The trim removed 4 bases at V and 6 bases at J, leaving 2 bases unmatched.

This chain uses TRBV4-3 with TRBJ2-7; no clear D. The CDR3 totals 12 residues. Trimming stripped 0 bases from V and 5 bases from J, with 5 bases between. The germline CDR1 and CDR2 sequences are LGHNA and YSLEER. The CDR3 loop is CASSQDRDEQYF. As DNA, the CDR3 is TGCGCCAGCAGCCAAGATCGGGACGAGCAGTACTTC.

V is TRBV19 and J is TRBJ2-3; the D gene is possibly TRBD2 (6 bases). The CDR3 spans 15 residues. Germline-derived CDR1 and CDR2 are LNHDA and SQIVND (reference sequence). The V and J ends lost 5 bases and 0 bases respectively, with 12 bases between them. The CDR3 DNA reads TGTGCCAGTAGTTTACTAGCAGCTAGCACAGATACGCAGTATTTT. Its translation is CASSLLAASTDTQYF.

V usage is TRBV5-4 and J usage is TRBJ2-5; D call uncertain. The CDR3 contains 13 residues. V gave up 2 bases and J gave up 7 bases, with 12 bases separating them. Germline-derived CDR1 and CDR2 are SGHNT and YYREEE (reference sequence). CDR3 residues: CASSFGPVTTQYF. In nucleotides, the CDR3 is TGTGCCAGCAGCTTTGGTCCAGTAACGACCCAGTACTTC.

The chain joins TRBV9 to TRBJ1-2; possible D gene TRBD1, 5 bases. The germline CDR1 and CDR2 sequences are SGDLS and YYNGEE. The CDR3 is made up of 13 amino acids. V was shortened by 6 bases and J by 7 bases, with 16 bases between the two germline ends. CDR3 coding DNA: TGTGCCAGCACCAACGTGGAGGGGCTTGGCTACACCTTC. Amino acid sequence: CASTNVEGLGYTF.

This CDR3 is CASSFQGTYEQYF. The DNA of the CDR3 is TGTGCCAGCAGTTTCCAGGGGACCTACGAGCAGTACTTC. V gene TRBV28 combines with J gene TRBJ2-7; D perhaps matches TRBD1 (6 bases). The V and J ends lost 3 bases and 2 bases respectively, with 8 bases between them. This CDR3 has 13 amino acids. Looked up from germline, CDR1 is MDHEN and CDR2 is SYDVKM. Drawing the rest from reference TRBV28 and TRBJ2-7, the complete variable domain is DVKVTQSSRYLVKRTGEKVFLECVQDMDHENMFWYRQDPGLGLRLIYFSYDVKMKEKGDIPEGYSVSREKKERFSLILESASTNQTSMYLCASSFQGTYEQYFGPGTRLTVT.